One and the same sample provided the 19 T cell receptor beta chains below, sequenced in a study of blood T cell repertoires in COVID-19. Only in-frame clones appear in the TCRdb table, and some are missing; sequencing was by immunoSEQ multiplex PCR. The top ten hold 3.5% of the sample, which has around 100,000 clones, roughly 90% seen once. The sequencing sample was made of peripheral blood. The receptors come from a woman aged 60-75 years with acute or convalescent COVID-19.

This clone showed up just once. The chain couples TRBV28 to TRBJ2-1; 9 bases are a match to TRBD2. Germline assignment: CDR1 MDHEN and CDR2 SYDVKM. V shed 8 bases, J shed 7 bases, and the junction held 9 bases outside the gene matches. CDR3 size: 14 residues. DNA of the CDR3: TGTGCCAGCCGCCTTCCGGGACTAGCAAATGAGCAGTTCTTC. This codes for CASRLPGLANEQFF.

J is TRBJ2-1 and V is TRBV2; TRBD2 is a possible D gene (6 bases). V gave up 4 bases and J gave up 3 bases, with 13 bases separating them. Germline V gene sequence: CDR1 SNHLY, CDR2 FYNNEI. The CDR3 spans 15 residues. The DNA for the CDR3 is TGTGCCAGCAGTGGGGCGGGGAGCGGCTACAATGAGCAGTTCTTC. Amino acids: CASSGAGSGYNEQFF.

V usage is TRBV7-2 and J usage is TRBJ2-1; D gene unclear. Germline V gene lookup returns CDR1 SGHTA and CDR2 FQGNSA. V dropped 5 bases and J dropped 3 bases, with 23 bases sitting between them. The CDR3 runs 18 residues. The CDR3 DNA sequence: TGTGCCAGCAGCAACCCTGCGAGGCCTGGATCCCGCTACAATGAGCAGTTCTTC. Translated, it gives CASSNPARPGSRYNEQFF.

The rearrangement links TRBV24-1 to TRBJ2-1; 8 positions match TRBD2. The CDR3 is 16 residues long. CDR1 is KGHDR and CDR2 is SFDVKD in the germline V gene. Germline trimming cut 4 bases from V and 5 bases from J; bases unmatched to any gene: 9. CDR3 residues: CATSESSGGLHNEQFF. CDR3 DNA sequence: TGTGCCACCAGTGAGTCAAGCGGGGGCCTCCACAATGAGCAGTTCTTC.

This chain connects TRBV18 to TRBJ1-5, with a weak D call TRBD1 (5 bases). V was trimmed by 2 bases and J by 7 bases, leaving 9 bases between them. The CDR3 runs to 13 residues. Per the germline V gene, CDR1 is KGHSH and CDR2 is LQKENI. DNA for the CDR3: TGTGCCAGCTCACCAGGGGCGGAGCAGCCCCAGCATTTT. Its protein is CASSPGAEQPQHF.

This chain joins TRBV5-1 and TRBJ1-1; D possibly corresponds to TRBD1 (6 bases). The germline gives CDR1 SGHRS, CDR2 YFSETQ. Trimming stripped 2 bases from V and 6 bases from J, with 20 bases between. CDR3 length: 16 residues. CDR3 residues: CASSLVSRGPWAEAFF. In nucleotides, the CDR3 is TGCGCCAGCAGCTTAGTATCGCGGGGGCCATGGGCTGAAGCTTTCTTT.

CDR3 nucleotide sequence: TGTGCCAGCAGTTTTTTCGCCTGGACAGGGAACAGGTACGAGCAGTACGTC. Protein sequence: CASSFFAWTGNRYEQYV. The chain combines TRBV5-8 with TRBJ2-7; 8 nucleotides agree with TRBD1. Germline V gene sequence: CDR1 SGHTS, CDR2 YDEGEE. The trim removed 5 bases at V and 4 bases at J, leaving 17 bases unmatched. The CDR3 totals 17 residues.

V is TRBV3-1 (or the pseudogene TRBV3-2) and J is TRBJ2-2, with TRBD1 matching 10 bases. The V and J ends lost 6 bases and 5 bases, in that order; junction bases with no gene match: 12. Looked up from germline, CDR1 is LGHDT and CDR2 is YNNKEL (reference sequence). This CDR3 spans 17 amino acids. The CDR3 is CASSPIRQGAGTGELFF. CDR3 DNA sequence: TGTGCCAGCAGTCCAATCCGACAGGGGGCAGGGACCGGGGAGCTGTTTTTT.

This chain joins TRBV4-1 and TRBJ1-2; tentative D call: TRBD1 (6 bases). V lost 1 base and J lost 2, with 14 bases in between. The germline V gene has CDR1 MGHRA and CDR2 YSYEKL. The CDR3 runs to 16 residues. The CDR3: CASSQGSGDRNYGYTF. The CDR3 bases are TGCGCCAGCAGCCAAGGTTCAGGGGATAGGAACTATGGCTACACCTTC.

The DNA for the CDR3 is TGTGCCAGCAGCTCACTATTGGGGGGGAGGGAAAAACTGTTTTTT. The encoded protein is CASSSLLGGREKLFF. V is TRBV7-2 and J is TRBJ1-4; a possible D gene is TRBD1 (5 bases). V lost 4 bases to trimming and J lost 8 bases, with 17 bases between them. The CDR3 is made up of 15 amino acids. Germline V gives CDR1 SGHTA, CDR2 FQGNSA.

V and J are TRBV10-3 and TRBJ1-1; 7 bases line up with TRBD1. CDR1 and CDR2 (germline): ENHRY, SYGVKD. Trimming at V came to 8 bases and at J to 4 bases, leaving 7 bases not matched to a gene. The CDR3 has 13 residues. This CDR3 reads CAIGNTGATEAFF. Here the CDR3 DNA reads TGTGCCATCGGCAACACAGGGGCCACTGAAGCTTTCTTT.

The chain carries TRBV2 and TRBJ2-3; a weak D match, TRBD2 (7 bases). The CDR3 has 13 amino acids. Looked up from germline, CDR1 is SNHLY and CDR2 is FYNNEI. V was trimmed by 11 bases and J by 0 bases, leaving 12 bases between them. The CDR3 region is CAGGRESTDTQYF. Written as DNA, the CDR3 is TGTGCCGGGGGGCGGGAGAGCACAGATACGCAGTATTTT.

The rearrangement links TRBV2 to TRBJ1-4; D not certain. Looked up from germline, CDR1 is SNHLY and CDR2 is FYNNEI. Trimming cost V 6 bases and J 8 bases, with 7 bases left between them. CDR3 length equals 11 residues. The chain's CDR3 is CASSRYEKLFF. CDR3 DNA sequence: TGTGCCAGCAGCCGCTACGAAAAACTGTTTTTT.

The V and J genes are TRBV3-1 (or the pseudogene TRBV3-2) and TRBJ1-6, with 7 bases that match TRBD1. The germline V gene has CDR1 LGHDT and CDR2 YNNKEL (reference sequence). CDR3 length: 15 residues. V gave up 4 bases and J gave up 6 bases; unmatched junction bases: 6. CDR3 amino acids: CASSLQGGSNSPLHF. The DNA for the CDR3 is TGTGCCAGCAGCCTCCAGGGGGGCAGTAATTCACCCCTCCACTTT.

This chain connects TRBV5-1 to TRBJ2-5; 14 nucleotides align to TRBD2. The CDR3 contains 17 residues. In germline, CDR1 is SGHRS, CDR2 YFSETQ. After removal of 2 bases from V and 5 bases from J, the junction contained 8 bases not matched to a gene. The CDR3 region has the DNA TGCGCCAGCAGCTTACTCGGACTAGCGGGAGGCGGGGAGACCCAGTACTTC. Amino acids: CASSLLGLAGGGETQYF.

This clone occurred a few times. The J gene is TRBJ1-1, the V gene TRBV3-1 (or the pseudogene TRBV3-2), with a tentative D call TRBD1 (6 bases). From germline, CDR1 is LGHDT and CDR2 YNNKEL (reference sequence). There are 14 residues in the CDR3. Between the trimmed V and J ends, which lost 3 bases and 1 base, there was a span of 9 bases. CDR3 nucleotides: TGTGCCAGCAGCCATCCACAGGGGAACACTGAAGCTTTCTTT. Translated, it gives CASSHPQGNTEAFF.

This chain connects TRBV19 to TRBJ2-1; TRBD2 aligns across 13 bases. With 5 bases clipped from V and 3 bases from J, the junction kept 4 bases outside the gene matches. CDR1 and CDR2 (germline): LNHDA, SQIVND (reference sequence). The CDR3 consists of 16 residues. The CDR3 spells CASSARLAGGYNEQFF. The CDR3 DNA reads as TGTGCCAGTAGTGCCCGACTAGCGGGAGGCTACAATGAGCAGTTCTTC.

The chain joins TRBV6-6 to TRBJ2-3; 8 bases align to TRBD2. The CDR3 is 15 amino acids. Trimming took 2 bases from V and 3 from J; bases not matched to a gene: 4. Germline assignment: CDR1 MNHNY and CDR2 SVGAGI (reference sequence). The CDR3 sequence is CASSYPGGGTDTQYF. CDR3 coding DNA: TGTGCCAGCAGTTACCCCGGGGGGGGGACAGATACGCAGTATTTT.

V usage is TRBV5-1 and J usage is TRBJ1-1, with TRBD1 matching over 7 bases. CDR3 size: 21 residues. Germline loops: CDR1 SGHRS, CDR2 YFSETQ. J lost 1 base, V lost 5 bases, and 26 bases had no gene match. CDR3 nucleotide sequence: TGCGCCAGCAGGATGGCGGCTGGCAGGGGACAGCGCCACGGGACGAACACTGAAGCTTTCTTT. Protein product: CASRMAAGRGQRHGTNTEAFF. The entire variable domain, with the rest obtained from reference TRBV5-1 and TRBJ1-1, is as follows: KAGVTQTPRYLIKTRGQQVTLSCSPISGHRSVSWYQQTPGQGLQFLFEYFSETQRNKGNFPGRFSGRQFSNSRSEMNVSTLELGDSALYLCASRMAAGRGQRHGTNTEAFFGQGTRLTVV.